The clone carrying this T cell receptor (beta chain) was counted a single time. The antigen remains undetermined. Germline assignment: CDR1 SGHRS and CDR2 YFSETQ. This CDR3 region has 13 residues. V was shortened by 2 bases and J by 7 bases, with 9 bases between the two germline ends. The sample originates from a study of early T cells in non-severe SARS-CoV-2 infection. Across the study: Sequencing was performed on bulk RNA from unsorted whole blood, leaving chains unpaired.

Study results and caveats: Missing private and CD4 specificities, VDJdb matching favored anti-spike CD8 responses.

Individual cDNA molecules received unique molecular identifiers during library preparation. Using its own MiXCR run on the 5' RACE reads, TCRdb lists one record per CDR3 protein. This table has 100,000 to 150,000 distinct CDR3 sequences, just under 15% appearing once. This clonotype was obtained from an adult who was a healthcare worker with PCR-confirmed SARS-CoV-2 infection or an uninfected control (not recorded which). Sequencing was done on a sample of whole blood. This sequence joins TRBV5-1 and TRBJ2-2; TRBD1 is a possible D gene (5 bases). DNA for the CDR3: TGCGCCAGCAGCTTCGACAGACGCGGGGAGCTGTTTTTT. Its translation: CASSFDRRGELFF.